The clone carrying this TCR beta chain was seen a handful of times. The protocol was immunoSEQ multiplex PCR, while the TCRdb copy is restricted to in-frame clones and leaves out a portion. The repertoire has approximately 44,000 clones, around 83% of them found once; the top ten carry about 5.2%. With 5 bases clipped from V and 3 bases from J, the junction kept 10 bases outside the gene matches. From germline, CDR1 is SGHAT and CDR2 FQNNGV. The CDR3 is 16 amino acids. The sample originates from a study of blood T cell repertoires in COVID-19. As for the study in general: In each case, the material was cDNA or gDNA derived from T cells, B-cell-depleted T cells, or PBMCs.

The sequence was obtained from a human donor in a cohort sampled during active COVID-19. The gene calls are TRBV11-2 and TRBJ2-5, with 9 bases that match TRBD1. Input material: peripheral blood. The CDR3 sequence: CASSERVWDREETQYF. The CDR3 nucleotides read TGTGCCAGCAGCGAGAGGGTTTGGGACAGGGAAGAGACCCAGTACTTC.